This T cell receptor beta chain derives from a study of T-cell reconstitution after alpha-beta-depleted transplantation in children. General observations from the study: After transplant, at about two months, alpha-beta T cells were reportedly derived from several hundred expanded graft clones. After one year, T-cell counts and TCRbeta diversity mostly came from new T cells. Recipient T cells and thymic progenitors that survived gave rise to the high TCRbeta diversity observed at day 60 in some patients.

Unique molecular identifiers were incorporated during preparation of the TCRbeta library. TCRdb independently ran MiXCR on the PCR reads; one entry per CDR3 protein. Of some 830,000 distinct CDR3 sequences in the sample, 15% to 20% were seen once. Per germline, CDR1 LNHDA and CDR2 SQIVND (reference sequence). The CDR3 spans 14 residues. The V and J ends lost 3 bases and 5 bases respectively, with 11 bases between them. Regarding this clonotype: Its antigen is as yet unknown.

The chain links TRBV19 to TRBJ1-5, with D hard to call. The source was PBMCs, mostly from graft donor cells, collected 360 days after TCRalphabeta/CD19-depleted stem cell transplant. This TCR was sampled from a male patient aged 10 to 17 who had a stem cell transplant for acute lymphoblastic leukemia, so the T cells may come from the graft donor. In DNA, the CDR3 is TGTGCCAGTAGTATCCCGGGTATTTATCAGCCCCAGCATTTT. Translating gives CASSIPGIYQPQHF. Complete variable domain (other parts from reference TRBV19 and TRBJ1-5): DGGITQSPKYLFRKEGQNVTLSCEQNLNHDAMYWYRQDPGQGLRLIYYSQIVNDFQKGDIAEGYSVSREKKESFPLTVTSAQKNPTAFYLCASSIPGIYQPQHFGDGTRLSIL.